Listed here are 3 T cell receptor beta chains from one sample, sequenced in a study of blood T cell repertoires in COVID-19. Profiling relied on immunoSEQ multiplex PCR, and the TCRdb table lists in-frame clones only, not all of them. The profile shows 470,000 or so clones, roughly 85% of them singletons. The sequenced sample consisted of peripheral blood. These receptors were collected from a human donor in a cohort sampled during active COVID-19.

The chain combines TRBV5-1 with TRBJ2-5; 10 nucleotides line up with TRBD2. Trimming removed 0 bases from V and 2 bases from J; junction bases left unmatched: 13. The CDR3 runs to 19 residues. Germline-derived CDR1 and CDR2 are SGHRS and YFSETQ. The CDR3 bases are TGCGCCAGCAGCTTGGCTCCCAGCGGGAGGGCCGGGTCACAAGAGACCCAGTACTTC. This translates into CASSLAPSGRAGSQETQYF.

This chain uses TRBV10-2 with TRBJ2-7, with TRBD2 matching over 8 bases. Germline V lookup: CDR1 WSHSY, CDR2 SAAADI. The V gene end was trimmed by 8 bases and the J gene end by 2 bases; junction bases not matched to a gene: 5. The CDR3 totals 13 residues. The CDR3 here is CASRVGLAYEQYF. CDR3 DNA: TGCGCCAGCCGCGTGGGACTAGCCTACGAGCAGTACTTC.

The chain is built from TRBV28 and TRBJ1-5; 7 nucleotides match TRBD1. This CDR3 comprises 19 residues. Germline loops: CDR1 MDHEN, CDR2 SYDVKM. Trimming took 7 bases from V and 0 from J; bases not matched to a gene: 18. CDR3 sequence: CASKRVEGAPTYSNQPQHF. In DNA form, the CDR3 reads TGTGCCAGCAAAAGGGTCGAGGGGGCCCCTACTTATAGCAATCAGCCCCAGCATTTT.